Described below is a single T cell receptor (beta chain) sequence and its context. The antigen it recognizes is unknown. The input lacks base qualities; no much larger clone sits a single base away. Memory CD4+ T cells were sorted ex vivo from peripheral blood of narcolepsy patients and healthy controls for TCR Vbeta sequencing. Based on the germline V gene, the CDR1 and CDR2 sequences are MDHEN and SYDVKM. V gives up 3 bases and J gives up 2 bases, and the segment between their germline ends measures 11 bases. There are 15 amino acids in the CDR3, from cysteine to phenylalanine inclusive. Solely the CDR3 DNA is kept, with 45 bases framed from the first base. This specimen comes from a study of T cells in narcolepsy listed by TCRdb under 2018. For context, the study as a whole: Healthy control donors were enrolled in the study alongside patients who had narcolepsy type 1 or type 2 (NT1, NT2). Autoreactive T cells targeting hypocretin neuron self-antigens (hypocretin, TRIB2) were sought in narcolepsy patients, and TCR Vbeta sequencing was used to track clonotypes in blood and CSF.

What the work shows at the level of the full study, not this receptor alone: Plots that compared CSF and blood CD4+ T cell clonotypes from the same patient highlighted HCRT-specific and TRIB2-specific autoreactive clonotypes. Patients and controls had comparable numbers of sequenced blood memory CD4+ clonotypes, averaging about 39,000 and 30,000, respectively. According to the report, autoreactive clonotypes were detected serially in the blood of the same patients and of different patients, but not in healthy controls. Certain blood memory CD4+ repertoires from patients and controls had no sequences that matched autoreactive T cell clones.

Library creation used the immunoSEQ multiplex PCR assay. Imported from immuneACCESS, the table was reduced by TCRdb to in-frame sequences with V and J called. These copies leave out some clones; in studies compared against another copy, an unresolved V gene accounts for under half, and the cause of the remainder is not known. The sample data list tens of thousands of clones, and about 90% of these were observed just once. More than 0.9% of the sample lies in the top ten. This sequence was found in a human donor with narcolepsy. Sequences were obtained from CD45RA- memory CD4+ T cells from PBMCs. In light of the paper, this sample's cell subset or site label describes: memory T cells sorted ex vivo from peripheral blood. The chain uses TRBV28 and TRBJ1-5, with TRBD1 as a weak D call on 5 bases. The CDR3 region has the sequence CASSFQTGGNQPQHF. DNA sequence: TGTGCCAGCAGTTTTCAAACGGGGGGCAATCAGCCCCAGCATTTT.